This TCR beta chain was recorded in a study of immune characteristics of hereditary and idiopathic chronic pancreatitis. Data came from immunoSEQ multiplex PCR; TCRdb stores just in-frame clones and leaves some out. This table holds 11,000 to 15,000 clones, over 70% found once. The CDR3 consists of 15 residues. Trimming stripped 1 base from V and 11 bases from J, with 18 bases between. In germline, CDR1 is MGHRA, CDR2 YSYEKL. The pancreas tissue came from patients undergoing total pancreatectomy with islet autotransplantation. The sequenced sample was pancreas tissue with hereditary chronic pancreatitis. V is TRBV4-1 and J is TRBJ2-1, with D possibly TRBD2 on 6 matching bases. The sequence came from a human donor with chronic pancreatitis. CDR3 protein: CASSQVTGAGFQQFF. The CDR3 coding sequence is TGCGCCAGCAGCCAAGTCACGGGAGCAGGGTTTCAGCAGTTCTTC.